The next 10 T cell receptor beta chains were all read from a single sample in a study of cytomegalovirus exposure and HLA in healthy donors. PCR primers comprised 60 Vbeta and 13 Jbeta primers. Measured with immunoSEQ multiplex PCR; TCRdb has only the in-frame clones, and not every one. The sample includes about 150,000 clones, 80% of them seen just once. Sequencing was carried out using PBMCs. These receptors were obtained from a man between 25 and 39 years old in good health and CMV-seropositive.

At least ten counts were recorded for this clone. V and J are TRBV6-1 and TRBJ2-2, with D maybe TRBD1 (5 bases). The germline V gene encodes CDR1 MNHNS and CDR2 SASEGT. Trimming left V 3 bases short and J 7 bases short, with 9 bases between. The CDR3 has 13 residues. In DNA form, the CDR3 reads TGTGCCAGCAGTGACAGGGATTTCGGGGAGCTGTTTTTT. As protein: CASSDRDFGELFF.

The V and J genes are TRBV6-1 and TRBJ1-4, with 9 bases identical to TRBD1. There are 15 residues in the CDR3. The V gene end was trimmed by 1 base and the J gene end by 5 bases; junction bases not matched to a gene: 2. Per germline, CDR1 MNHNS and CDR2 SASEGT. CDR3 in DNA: TGTGCCAGCAGTGAAGGGACAGGGGAAAATGAAAAACTGTTTTTT. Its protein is CASSEGTGENEKLFF.

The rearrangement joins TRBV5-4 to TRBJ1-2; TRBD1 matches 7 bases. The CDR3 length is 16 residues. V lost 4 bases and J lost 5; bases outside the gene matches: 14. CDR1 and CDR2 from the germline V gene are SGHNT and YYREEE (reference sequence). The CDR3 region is CASSPGQDYPLYGYTF. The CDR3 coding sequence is TGTGCCAGCAGCCCCGGACAGGACTATCCATTATATGGCTACACCTTC.

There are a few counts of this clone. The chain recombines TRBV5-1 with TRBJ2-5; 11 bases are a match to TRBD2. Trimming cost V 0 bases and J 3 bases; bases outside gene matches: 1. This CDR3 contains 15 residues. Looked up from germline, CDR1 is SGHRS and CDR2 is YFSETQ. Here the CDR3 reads CASSLGLAGKETQYF. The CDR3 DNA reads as TGCGCCAGCAGCTTGGGACTAGCGGGGAAAGAGACCCAGTACTTC.

The CDR3 spells CAIRETDSHTEAFF. Here the CDR3 DNA reads TGTGCCATCAGGGAGACAGACAGTCACACTGAAGCTTTCTTT. The rearrangement links TRBV10-3 to TRBJ1-1; the D gene is possibly TRBD1 (5 bases). Germline V gene lookup returns CDR1 ENHRY and CDR2 SYGVKD. Trimming stripped 6 bases from V and 3 bases from J, with 14 bases between. The CDR3 loop spans 14 amino acids.

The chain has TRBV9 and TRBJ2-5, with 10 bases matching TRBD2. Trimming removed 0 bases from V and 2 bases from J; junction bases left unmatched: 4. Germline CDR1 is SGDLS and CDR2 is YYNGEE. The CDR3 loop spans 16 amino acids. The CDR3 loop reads CASSVGSGGSQETQYF. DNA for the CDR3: TGTGCCAGCAGCGTAGGTAGCGGGGGGTCACAAGAGACCCAGTACTTC.

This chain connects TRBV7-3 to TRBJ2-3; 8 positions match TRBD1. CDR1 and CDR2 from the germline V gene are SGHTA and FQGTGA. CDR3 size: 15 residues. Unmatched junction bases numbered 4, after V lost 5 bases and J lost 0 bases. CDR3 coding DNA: TGTGCCAGCAGCCCCAGGGGGCCTAGCACAGATACGCAGTATTTT. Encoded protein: CASSPRGPSTDTQYF.

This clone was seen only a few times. CDR3 sequence (DNA): TGTGCCAGTAGTATAAATGGGGGACAGGGCCGGTTCTTC. Translating gives CASSINGGQGRFF. This chain uses TRBV19 with TRBJ2-1, with TRBD1 matching over 9 bases. This CDR3 has 13 residues. The trim removed 2 bases at V and 15 bases at J, leaving 8 bases unmatched. CDR1 and CDR2 from the germline V gene are LNHDA and SQIVND (reference sequence). The full variable domain, completed using reference TRBV19 and TRBJ2-1, is DGGITQSPKYLFRKEGQNVTLSCEQNLNHDAMYWYRQDPGQGLRLIYYSQIVNDFQKGDIAEGYSVSREKKESFPLTVTSAQKNPTAFYLCASSINGGQGRFFGPGTRLTVL.

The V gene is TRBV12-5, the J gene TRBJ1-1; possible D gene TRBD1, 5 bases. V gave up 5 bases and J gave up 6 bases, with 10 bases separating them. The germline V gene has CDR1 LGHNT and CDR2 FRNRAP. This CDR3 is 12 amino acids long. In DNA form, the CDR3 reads TGTGCTAGTGGTACTACGGGGGCTGAAGCTTTCTTT. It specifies CASGTTGAEAFF. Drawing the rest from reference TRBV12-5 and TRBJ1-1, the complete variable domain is DARVTQTPRHKVTEMGQEVTMRCQPILGHNTVFWYRQTMMQGLELLAYFRNRAPLDDSGMPKDRFSAEMPDATLATLKIQPSEPRDSAVYFCASGTTGAEAFFGQGTRLTVV.

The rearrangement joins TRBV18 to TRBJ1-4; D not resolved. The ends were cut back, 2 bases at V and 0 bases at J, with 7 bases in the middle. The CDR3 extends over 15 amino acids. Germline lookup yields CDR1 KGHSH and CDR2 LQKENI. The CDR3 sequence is CASSPVVATNEKLFF. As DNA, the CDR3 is TGTGCCAGCTCACCAGTAGTTGCAACTAATGAAAAACTGTTTTTT.